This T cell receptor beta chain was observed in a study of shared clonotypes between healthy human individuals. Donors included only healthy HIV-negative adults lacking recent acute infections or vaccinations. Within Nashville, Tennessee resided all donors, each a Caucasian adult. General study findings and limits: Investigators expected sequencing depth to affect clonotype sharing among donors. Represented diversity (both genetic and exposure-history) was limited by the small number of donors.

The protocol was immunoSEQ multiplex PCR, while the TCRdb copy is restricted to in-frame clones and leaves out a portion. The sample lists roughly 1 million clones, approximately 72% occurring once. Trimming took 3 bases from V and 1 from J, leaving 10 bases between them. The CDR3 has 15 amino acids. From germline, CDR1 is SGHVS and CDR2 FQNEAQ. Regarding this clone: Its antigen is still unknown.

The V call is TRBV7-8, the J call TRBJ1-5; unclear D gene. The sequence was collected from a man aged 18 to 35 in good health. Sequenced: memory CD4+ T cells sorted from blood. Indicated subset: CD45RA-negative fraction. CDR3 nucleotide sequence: TGTGCCAGCAGCTTGCAGGCCTGGAGCAATCAGCCCCAGCATTTT. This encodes CASSLQAWSNQPQHF.